One and the same sample provided the 15 T cell receptor beta chains below, sequenced in a study of T cell changes during pregnancy in multiple sclerosis. Assay used: immunoSEQ multiplex PCR; TCRdb lists only in-frame clones, some missing. Altogether under 45,000 clones are present, about 88% being singletons, with the ten largest covering approximately 4.5%. Source: CD8+ T cells from peripheral blood mononuclear cells, taken in the first trimester of pregnancy. The source is a female donor with multiple sclerosis, enrolled in a pregnancy study.

Judged by abundance, this clone is medium-sized. V is TRBV19 and J is TRBJ2-3; 8 positions match TRBD2. The CDR3 spans 14 residues. Trimming at V came to 2 bases and at J to 4 bases, leaving 2 bases not matched to a gene. Germline CDR1 and CDR2: LNHDA and SQIVND (reference sequence). The CDR3 here is CASSIPGGADTQYF. Written as DNA, the CDR3 is TGTGCCAGTAGTATACCCGGGGGGGCAGATACGCAGTATTTT.

The V gene is TRBV4-3, the J gene TRBJ2-2; 8 bases agree with TRBD2. The germline V gene encodes CDR1 LGHNA and CDR2 YSLEER. Trimming at V came to 0 bases and at J to 4 bases, leaving 7 bases not matched to a gene. CDR3 length equals 17 residues. For the CDR3, the DNA is TGCGCCAGCAGCCAAGATAGGGGTAGCGGGGCCACCGGGGAGCTGTTTTTT. Residues: CASSQDRGSGATGELFF.

The chain carries TRBV5-6 and TRBJ2-7, with 11 nucleotides matching TRBD2. V dropped 4 bases and J dropped 1; count of bases not matched to a gene: 7. There are 16 residues in the CDR3. Per germline, CDR1 SGHDT and CDR2 YYEEEE. The chain's CDR3 is CASSPPSGGISYEQYF. The DNA of the CDR3 is TGTGCCAGCAGCCCCCCTAGCGGGGGGATTTCCTACGAGCAGTACTTC.

The rearrangement links TRBV20-1 to TRBJ1-1; no clear D. This CDR3 region has 11 residues. The V end lost 3 bases, the J end lost 2 bases, and 4 bases lay between the germline ends. Germline CDR1 is DFQATT and CDR2 is SNEGSKA (reference sequence). The CDR3 sequence: CSASLNTEAFF. CDR3 DNA sequence: TGCAGTGCTAGCCTTAACACTGAAGCTTTCTTT.

This clone was counted a single time. The rearrangement links TRBV2 to TRBJ2-7, with D hard to call. Germline V CDR1 and CDR2: SNHLY, FYNNEI. This CDR3 region has 14 residues. The germline V and J ends were trimmed by 2 bases and 2 bases, with 10 bases remaining between them. This CDR3 reads CASSEFPQTYEQYF. The CDR3 coding sequence is TGTGCCAGCAGTGAATTCCCACAGACCTACGAGCAGTACTTC.

The chain uses TRBV4-1 and TRBJ1-1, with 12 bases matching TRBD1. The CDR3 totals 17 residues. V lost 1 base to trimming and J lost 3 bases; unmatched junction nucleotides: 6. The germline CDR1 and CDR2 sequences are MGHRA and YSYEKL. CDR3 amino acids: CASSQVPGQGADTEAFF. The CDR3 DNA reads as TGCGCCAGCAGCCAAGTCCCGGGACAGGGGGCCGACACTGAAGCTTTCTTT.

The rearrangement links TRBV9 to TRBJ1-2, with D uncertain. The CDR3 sequence is 16 residues long. The V end lost 0 bases, the J end lost 2 bases, and 14 bases lay between the germline ends. Germline V gene data show CDR1 as SGDLS and CDR2 as YYNGEE. The CDR3 bases are TGTGCCAGCAGCGTAGCTAATTCCCACAGCAACTATGGCTACACCTTC. Translating it yields CASSVANSHSNYGYTF.

The sample holds a few counts of this clone. The rearrangement uses TRBV7-2 and TRBJ1-2; D is uncertain. CDR3 length: 11 residues. V gave up 7 bases and J gave up 7 bases, with 10 bases separating them. Germline assignment: CDR1 SGHTA and CDR2 FQGNSA. The CDR3 DNA reads as TGTGCCAGCACCCTCGGAGGTGGCTACACCTTC. The encoded protein is CASTLGGGYTF.

This chain links TRBV4-1 with TRBJ2-5; the D gene is possibly TRBD2 (6 bases). The J call may be faulty, since TRBJ2-7 better matches the DNA end. Germline CDR1 and CDR2: MGHRA and YSYEKL. There are 15 residues in the CDR3. In nucleotides, the CDR3 is TGCGCCAGCAGCCAAGTGAGGAGGGGCCTAGACGAGCAGTACTTC. Residues: CASSQVRRGLDEQYF.

This sequence joins TRBV7-9 and TRBJ1-2, with a possible D match to TRBD1 (6 bases). Germline loops: CDR1 SEHNR, CDR2 FQNEAQ (reference sequence). V shed 4 bases and J shed 2 bases, with 11 bases lying between them. The CDR3 contains 14 residues. CDR3 sequence (DNA): TGTGCCAGCAGCTCCCGGGACAAAAACTATGGCTACACCTTC. It specifies CASSSRDKNYGYTF.

The genes are TRBV4-1 and TRBJ2-3, with 9 positions matching TRBD2. Germline assignment: CDR1 MGHRA and CDR2 YSYEKL. The trim removed 0 bases at V and 6 bases at J, leaving 13 bases unmatched. The CDR3 is made up of 18 amino acids. The CDR3 DNA follows: TGCGCCAGCAGCCAAGATCCTACCGGGGCGGGGGGGCTTGATACGCAGTATTTT. As protein: CASSQDPTGAGGLDTQYF.

Worth noting for this clone: Mismatch with germline at one junction end may stem from a read error. The chain is built from TRBV19 and TRBJ2-1; 10 nucleotides align to TRBD2. The CDR3 runs 15 residues. CDR1 is LNHDA and CDR2 is SQIVND in the germline V gene (reference sequence). CDR3 nucleotide sequence: TGTGCCAGTAGCATAGCGGGGGGTTCCTACAATGAGCAGTTCTTC. Protein product: CASSIAGGSYNEQFF.

The chain combines TRBV5-8 with TRBJ2-1; D perhaps matches TRBD2 (5 bases). Trimming took 0 bases from V and 5 from J, leaving 12 bases between them. Germline CDR1 and CDR2: SGHTS and YDEGEE. The CDR3 has 15 residues. CDR3 in amino acids: CASSLAGWVNNEQFF. In nucleotides, the CDR3 is TGTGCCAGCAGCTTGGCGGGGTGGGTTAACAATGAGCAGTTCTTC.

J is TRBJ2-7 and V is TRBV10-3, with a tentative D call TRBD2 (6 bases). CDR1 and CDR2 (germline): ENHRY, SYGVKD. V gave up 3 bases and J gave up 7 bases, with 13 bases separating them. The CDR3 runs 13 residues. The CDR3 reads CAISEDSSAEQYF. The CDR3 DNA reads as TGTGCCATCAGTGAAGACTCTAGCGCGGAGCAGTACTTC.

V is TRBV6-1 and J is TRBJ1-1; 8 bases map to TRBD1. This CDR3 has 14 amino acids. Germline loops: CDR1 MNHNS, CDR2 SASEGT. With 7 bases clipped from V and 5 bases from J, the junction kept 9 bases outside the gene matches. CDR3 DNA: TGTGCCAGCATCGATGGACAGGGATGGACTGAAGCTTTCTTT. Translating gives CASIDGQGWTEAFF.